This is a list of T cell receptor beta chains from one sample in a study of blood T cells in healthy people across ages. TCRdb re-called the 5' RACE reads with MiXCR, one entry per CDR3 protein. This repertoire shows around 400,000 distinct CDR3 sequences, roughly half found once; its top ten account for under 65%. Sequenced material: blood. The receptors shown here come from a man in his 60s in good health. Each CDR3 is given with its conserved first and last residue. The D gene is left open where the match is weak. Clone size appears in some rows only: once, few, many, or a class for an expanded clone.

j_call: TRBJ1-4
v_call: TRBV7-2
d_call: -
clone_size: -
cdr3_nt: TGTGCCAGCAACCACCGGAACACCCAGAATGAAAAACTGTTTTTT
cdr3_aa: CASNHRNTQNEKLFF

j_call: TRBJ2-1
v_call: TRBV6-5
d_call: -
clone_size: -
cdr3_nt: TGTGCCAGCAGCCGCCTCGGAGGGGGAGGGGATGAGCAGTTCTTC
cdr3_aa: CASSRLGGGGDEQFF

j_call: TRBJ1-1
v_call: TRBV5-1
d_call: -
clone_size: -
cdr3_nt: TGCGCCAGCAGCTTGCGACTCATAGGCAGCTCTTACACTGAAGCTTTCTTT
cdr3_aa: CASSLRLIGSSYTEAFF

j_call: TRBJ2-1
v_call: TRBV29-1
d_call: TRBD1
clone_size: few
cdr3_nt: TGCAGCGGGGGGGACAGGGGGCGTGAGCAGTTCTTC
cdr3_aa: CSGGDRGREQFF

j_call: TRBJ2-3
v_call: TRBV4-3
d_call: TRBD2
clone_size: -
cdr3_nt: TGCGCCAACAGCCAGACTAGCGGACGCACAGATACGCAGTATTTT
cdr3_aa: CANSQTSGRTDTQYF

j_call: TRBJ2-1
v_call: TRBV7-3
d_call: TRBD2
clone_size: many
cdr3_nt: TGTGCCAGCAGCTTAGCGGGAGGAGGAGGTGAGCAGTTCTTC
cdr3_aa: CASSLAGGGGEQFF

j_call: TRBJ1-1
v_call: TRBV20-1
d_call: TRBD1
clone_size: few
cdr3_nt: TGCAGTGCTAGAGAGACAGGGGGGCTTGAAGCTTTCTTT
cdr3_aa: CSARETGGLEAFF

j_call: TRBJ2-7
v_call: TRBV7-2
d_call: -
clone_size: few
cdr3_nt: TGTGCCAGCAGCTTCGCAGAGACCTACGAGCAGTACTTC
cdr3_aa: CASSFAETYEQYF

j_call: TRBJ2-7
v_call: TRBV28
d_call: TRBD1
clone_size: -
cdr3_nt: TGTGCCAGCGGGGCTCAGACAGGGGCCACCTACGAGCAGTACTTC
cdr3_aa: CASGAQTGATYEQYF

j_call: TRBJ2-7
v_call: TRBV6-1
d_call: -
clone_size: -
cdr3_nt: TGTGCCAGCAGTGAAGCGCAGGGCAGGACCTACGAGCAGTACTTC
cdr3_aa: CASSEAQGRTYEQYF

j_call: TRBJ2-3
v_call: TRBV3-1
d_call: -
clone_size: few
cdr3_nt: TGTGCCAGCAGTAGGACAGGCACAGATACGCAGTATTTT
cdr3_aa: CASSRTGTDTQYF

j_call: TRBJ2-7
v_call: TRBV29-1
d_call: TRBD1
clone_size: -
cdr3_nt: TGCAGCGTTGAGGGGGACAGGGGGCCTTCCGAGCAGTACTTC
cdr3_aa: CSVEGDRGPSEQYF

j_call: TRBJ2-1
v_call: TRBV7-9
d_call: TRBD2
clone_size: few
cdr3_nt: TGTGCCAGCAGTTGGAGGCTAGCGGGAGGAGGCAATGAGCAGTTCTTC
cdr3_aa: CASSWRLAGGGNEQFF

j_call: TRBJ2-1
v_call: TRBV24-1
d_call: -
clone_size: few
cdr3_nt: TGTGCCACCAGTGAGTCCCCCGCCCCTACCTACAATGAGCAGTTCTTC
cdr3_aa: CATSESPAPTYNEQFF

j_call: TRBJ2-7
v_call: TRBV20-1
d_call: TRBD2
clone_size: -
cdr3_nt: TGCAGTGCTAGAGATCTCGCGGGAGTCGGATACGAGCAGTACTTC
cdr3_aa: CSARDLAGVGYEQYF

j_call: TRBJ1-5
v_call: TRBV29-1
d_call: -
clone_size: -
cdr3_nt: TGCAGCGTTGTCACCGCCAGAGATCAGCCCCAGCATTTT
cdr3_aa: CSVVTARDQPQHF

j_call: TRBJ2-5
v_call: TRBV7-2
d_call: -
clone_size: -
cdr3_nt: TGTGCCAGCAGCTTAGTGGGGGGATGGGACTCCCAAGAGACCCAGTACTTC
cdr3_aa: CASSLVGGWDSQETQYF

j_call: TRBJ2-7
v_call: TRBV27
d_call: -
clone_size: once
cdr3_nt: TGTGCCAGCAGTTTCGCCCGACAGGAGGTAGGGTCCTACGAGCAGTACTTC
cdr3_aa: CASSFARQEVGSYEQYF

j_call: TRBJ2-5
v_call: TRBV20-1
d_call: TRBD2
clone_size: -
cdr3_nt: TGCAGTGCTAGAGATTGGCTAGCGGGAGTTCAGACCCAGTACTTC
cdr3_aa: CSARDWLAGVQTQYF

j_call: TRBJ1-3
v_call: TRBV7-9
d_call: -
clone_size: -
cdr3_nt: TGTGCCAGCAGCTTAGGTCCGGTCAGCAGCTCTGGAAACACCATATATTTT
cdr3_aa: CASSLGPVSSSGNTIYF

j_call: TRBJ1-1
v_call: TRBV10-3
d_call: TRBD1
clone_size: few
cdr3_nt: TGTGCCACCGGACAGGGGGGAACTGAAGCTTTCTTT
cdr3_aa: CATGQGGTEAFF

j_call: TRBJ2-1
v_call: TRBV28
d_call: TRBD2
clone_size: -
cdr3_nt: TGTGCCAGCAGAAAAGGGACTAGCGGGAGCCCACCCCAGTTCTTC
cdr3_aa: CASRKGTSGSPPQFF

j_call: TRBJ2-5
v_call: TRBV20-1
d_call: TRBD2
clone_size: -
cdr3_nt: TGCAGTGCTAGCACCCAGCGGGAGGCCAATGAGCAGTACTTC
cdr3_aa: CSASTQREANEQYF

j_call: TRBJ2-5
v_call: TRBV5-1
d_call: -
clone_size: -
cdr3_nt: TGCGCCAGCAGCTTGGCCCTCGACAGGACAGAGACCCAGTACTTC
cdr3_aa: CASSLALDRTETQYF

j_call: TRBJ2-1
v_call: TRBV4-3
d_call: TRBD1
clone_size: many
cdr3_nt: TGCGCCAGCAGCCTCGGTGGACAGGGGTTATACAATGAGCAGTTCTTC
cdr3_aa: CASSLGGQGLYNEQFF

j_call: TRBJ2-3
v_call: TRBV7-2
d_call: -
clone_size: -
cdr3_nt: TGTGCCAGCAGCTTAGAACCGGGACCGGGCACAGATACGCAGTATTTT
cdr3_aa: CASSLEPGPGTDTQYF

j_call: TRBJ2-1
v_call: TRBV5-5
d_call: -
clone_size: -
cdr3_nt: TGTGCCAGCAGCCCAAGACTCCAGGGAGAGGATGAGCAGTTCTTC
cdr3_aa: CASSPRLQGEDEQFF

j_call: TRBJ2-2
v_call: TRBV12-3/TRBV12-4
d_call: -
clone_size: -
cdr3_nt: TGTGCCAGCAGTTTCCGGGGGGCGACCGGGGAGCTGTTTTTT
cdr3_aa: CASSFRGATGELFF

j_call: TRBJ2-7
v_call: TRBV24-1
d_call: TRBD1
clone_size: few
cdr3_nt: TGTGCCACCAGTGATAGGCGGACAGGCTATAATGAGCAGTACTTC
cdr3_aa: CATSDRRTGYNEQYF

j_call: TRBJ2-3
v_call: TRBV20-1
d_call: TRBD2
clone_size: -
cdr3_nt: TGCAGTGCTAGTTTGGGACTAGGCACAGATACGCAGTATTTT
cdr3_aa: CSASLGLGTDTQYF

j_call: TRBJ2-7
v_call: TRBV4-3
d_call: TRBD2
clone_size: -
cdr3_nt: TGCGCCAGCAGCCAAGATAGCGGGATCAGTTGGGAGCAGTACTTC
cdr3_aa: CASSQDSGISWEQYF

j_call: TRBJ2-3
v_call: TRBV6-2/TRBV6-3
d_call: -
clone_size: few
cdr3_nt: TGTGCCAGCAGCTACTCCGGACAGCCCACTTACACAGATACGCAGTATTTT
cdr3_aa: CASSYSGQPTYTDTQYF

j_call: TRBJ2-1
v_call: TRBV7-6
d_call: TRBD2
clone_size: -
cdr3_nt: TGTGCCAGCAGCTTAGGTCCAGCGGGAGTAAATGAGCAGTTCTTC
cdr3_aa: CASSLGPAGVNEQFF

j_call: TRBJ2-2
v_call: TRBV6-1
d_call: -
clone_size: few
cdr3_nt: TGTGCCAGCACTCCGGGTATGAGCACCGGGGAGCTGTTTTTT
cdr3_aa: CASTPGMSTGELFF

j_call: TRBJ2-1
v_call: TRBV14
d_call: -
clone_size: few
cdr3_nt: TGTGCCAGCAGCCAACGGGGCAGGTTCCCGAGCTCCTACAATGAGCAGTTCTTC
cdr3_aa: CASSQRGRFPSSYNEQFF

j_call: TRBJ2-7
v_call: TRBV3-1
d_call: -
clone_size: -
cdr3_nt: TGTGCCAGCAGCCAAACCCTAGCGAGAAGCTCCTACAATGAGCAGTACTTC
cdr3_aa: CASSQTLARSSYNEQYF

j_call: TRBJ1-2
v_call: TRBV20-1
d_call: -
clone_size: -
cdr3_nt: TGCAGTGCCCAGGCCTCACTACCTAACTATGGCTACACCTTC
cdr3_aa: CSAQASLPNYGYTF

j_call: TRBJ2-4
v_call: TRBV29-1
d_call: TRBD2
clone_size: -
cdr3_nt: TGCAGCGTCATAGCGGGGGTAAACATTCAGTACTTC
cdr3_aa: CSVIAGVNIQYF

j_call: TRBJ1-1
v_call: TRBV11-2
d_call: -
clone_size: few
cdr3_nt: TGTGCCAGCAGCTTAGGGGTGGCGTCTTTAAAGAACACTGAAGCTTTCTTT
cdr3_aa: CASSLGVASLKNTEAFF

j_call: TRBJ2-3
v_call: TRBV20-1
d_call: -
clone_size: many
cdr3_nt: TGCAGTGCTGGAGGATCACGGGGAGATACGCAGTATTTT
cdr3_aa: CSAGGSRGDTQYF

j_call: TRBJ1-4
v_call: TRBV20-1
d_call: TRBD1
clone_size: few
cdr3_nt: TGCAGTGCCCACGGACAGGGAGGGGAAAAACTGTTTTTT
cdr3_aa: CSAHGQGGEKLFF

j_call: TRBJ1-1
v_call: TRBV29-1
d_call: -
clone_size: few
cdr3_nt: TGCAGCGTCTCCGGGGGGGCTGGGTACACTGAAGCTTTCTTT
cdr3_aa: CSVSGGAGYTEAFF

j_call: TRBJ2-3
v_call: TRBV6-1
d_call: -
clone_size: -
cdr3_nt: TGTGCCAGCAGTGAAGTCACGATAGATACGCAGTATTTT
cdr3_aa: CASSEVTIDTQYF

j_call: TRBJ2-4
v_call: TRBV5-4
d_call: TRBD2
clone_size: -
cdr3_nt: TGTGCCAGCAGCGGAAGACTAGCGGGGGGAGTTGAGCAGTACTTC
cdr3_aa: CASSGRLAGGVEQYF

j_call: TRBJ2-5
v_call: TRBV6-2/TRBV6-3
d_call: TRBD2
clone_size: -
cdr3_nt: TGTGCCAGCAGTTACTCCTCCGCTAGCGGGTACCAAGAGACCCAGTACTTC
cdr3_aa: CASSYSSASGYQETQYF